This T cell receptor (beta chain) is drawn from a study of CD8 T cells in Susac syndrome. The trim removed 2 bases at V and 3 bases at J, leaving 4 bases unmatched. Germline V gives CDR1 GTSNPN, CDR2 SVGIG (reference sequence). The CDR3 length is 14 residues. RNA in amounts of about 0.5 to 1 ug was reverse transcribed with random hexamers. Amplification of TCR beta CDR3 across 54 Vbeta and 13 Jbeta was performed with immunoSEQ multiplex PCR. One entry per CDR3 protein results from TCRdb running MiXCR on the immunoSEQ multiplex PCR reads. The data show about 300,000 distinct CDR3 sequences, with about 92% seen just once and 0.06% to 0.075% held by the top ten. Sequencing of TCR beta, carried out with a high-throughput approach, was applied to CD8+ and CD4+ T cells from the blood. The multiple sclerosis control cohort comprised treatment-naive individuals presenting with stable or active relapsing-remitting disease.

This TCR derives from a human donor with multiple sclerosis. This sequence joins TRBV30 and TRBJ2-5; TRBD2 matches 9 bases. Sequenced input: CD4+ T cells from PBMCs. The CDR3 nucleotides are TGTGCCTGGAGTATACTAGCGGGCGAAGAGACCCAGTACTTC. This gives the protein CAWSILAGEETQYF.